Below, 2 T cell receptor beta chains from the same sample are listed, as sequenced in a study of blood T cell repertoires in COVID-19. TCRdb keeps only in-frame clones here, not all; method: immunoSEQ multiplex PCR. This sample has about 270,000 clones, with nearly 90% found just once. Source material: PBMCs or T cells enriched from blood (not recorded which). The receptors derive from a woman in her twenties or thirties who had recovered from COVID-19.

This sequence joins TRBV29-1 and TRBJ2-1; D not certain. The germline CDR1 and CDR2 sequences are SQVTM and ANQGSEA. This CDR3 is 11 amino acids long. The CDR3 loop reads CSKRDYNEQFF. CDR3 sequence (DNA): TGCAGTAAGAGAGACTACAATGAGCAGTTCTTC.

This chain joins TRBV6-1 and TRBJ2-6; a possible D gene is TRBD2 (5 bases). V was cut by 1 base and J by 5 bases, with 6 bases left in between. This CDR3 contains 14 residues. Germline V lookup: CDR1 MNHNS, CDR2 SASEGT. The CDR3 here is CASSEVGRANVLTF. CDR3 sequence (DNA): TGTGCCAGCAGTGAAGTCGGGAGGGCCAACGTCCTGACTTTC.